The rows below give T cell receptor beta chains drawn from one sample of a study of CD8 T cells in ankylosing spondylitis. One entry per CDR3 protein, called by TCRdb with MiXCR from the 5' RACE reads. The data show approximately 110,000 distinct CDR3 sequences, under 30% seen once. Source material: synovial fluid, either unsorted or a sorted T cell fraction (not recorded which). The receptors were sampled from a male donor with ankylosing spondylitis. Each CDR3 is given with its conserved first and last residue. A D gene is named only where the DNA matches it firmly. Size is omitted from some rows. Given values are once, few, many or a class for expanded clones.

size,J,V,D,length,DNA,CDR3
many,TRBJ2-3,TRBV2,TRBD2,14,TGTGCCAGCAATCTAGCGGGGGGGACAGATACGCAGTATTTT,CASNLAGGTDTQYF
.,TRBJ1-4,TRBV12-3/TRBV12-4,.,14,TGTGCCAGCAGTTCCCGAACAACTAATGAAAAACTGTTTTTT,CASSSRTTNEKLFF
few,TRBJ1-1,TRBV4-2,TRBD1,15,TGTGCCAGCAGCCCACTTACAGGGGTCGGCACTGAAGCTTTCTTT,CASSPLTGVGTEAFF
.,TRBJ2-3,TRBV7-7,.,15,TGTGCCAGCAGCAACCCAGCGGACGGGTCAGATACGCAGTATTTT,CASSNPADGSDTQYF
few,TRBJ1-2,TRBV11-2,.,14,TGTGCCAGCAGCCGCGGGAATCTGGGCTATGGCTACACCTTC,CASSRGNLGYGYTF
.,TRBJ2-5,TRBV7-9,.,12,TGTGCCAGCAGCTTAGAGGTCGAGACCCAGTACTTC,CASSLEVETQYF
many,TRBJ2-1,TRBV6-5,.,15,TGTGCCAGCAGTTATGGGGCGGGTTCCTACAATGAGCAGTTCTTC,CASSYGAGSYNEQFF
many,TRBJ2-1,TRBV7-2,.,15,TGTGCCAGCAGCTTTTTAAGCGGACCCATGGCTGAGCAGTTCTTC,CASSFLSGPMAEQFF
few,TRBJ2-1,TRBV12-3/TRBV12-4,TRBD2,15,TGTGCCAGCACCCACGAGCGGGAGACATACAATGAGCAGTTCTTC,CASTHERETYNEQFF
few,TRBJ1-2,TRBV3-1,.,12,TGTGCCAGCAGCCAAGGGGCCGACAGATACACCTTC,CASSQGADRYTF
few,TRBJ2-1,TRBV27,.,15,TGTGCCAGCAATCCCATAGGGATGTCCTACAATGAGCAGTTCTTC,CASNPIGMSYNEQFF
.,TRBJ2-7,TRBV2,TRBD2,13,TGTGCCAGAACCGGGACTAGCGGATACGAGCAGTACTTC,CARTGTSGYEQYF
.,TRBJ1-4,TRBV6-1,.,14,TGTGCCAGCAGTGATATTACAACTAATGAAAAACTGTTTTTT,CASSDITTNEKLFF
many,TRBJ1-2,TRBV18,.,14,TGTGCCAGCTCACAGGCAGGGGCGAGCTATGGCTACACCTTC,CASSQAGASYGYTF
.,TRBJ2-3,TRBV3-1,.,16,TGTGCCAGCAGCCTCCCCTTAATGGGAGGAGCAGATACGCAGTATTTT,CASSLPLMGGADTQYF
.,TRBJ2-3,TRBV5-4,.,15,TGTGCCAGCAGCTTGTTCCAGTCCCGGGGAGATACGCAGTATTTT,CASSLFQSRGDTQYF